These 21 T cell receptor beta chains were sequenced from one sample in a study of T and B cells in COVID-19 patients. Blood genomic DNA input for TRB amplification was about 240-550 ng. BIOMED2 TRB-A/B primer pools were used in multiplex TRB PCR. TCRdb reanalysed the multiplex PCR reads using MiXCR and keeps one entry per CDR3 protein. The sample consists of roughly 7,000 distinct CDR3 sequences, approximately 22% of them appearing once. The source material was blood. The source of these receptors is a human donor who had recovered from COVID-19.

This clonotype came up a few times. V is TRBV7-9 and J is TRBJ2-1; 8 bases map to TRBD1. V shed 5 bases, J shed 0 bases, and the junction held 6 bases outside the gene matches. This CDR3 is built from 16 residues. From germline, CDR1 is SEHNR and CDR2 FQNEAQ (reference sequence). This chain's CDR3 is CASSGRTGSSYNEQFF. CDR3 DNA: TGTGCCAGCAGCGGGCGGACAGGGAGCTCCTACAATGAGCAGTTCTTC.

By sample fraction, this clonotype is medium-sized. The rearrangement links TRBV6-5 to TRBJ2-3; D ambiguous. The CDR3 is 12 residues long. The ends were cut back, 5 bases at V and 4 bases at J, with 7 bases in the middle. Germline-derived CDR1 and CDR2 are MNHEY and SVGAGI. CDR3 amino acids: CASSNSADTQYF. DNA for the CDR3: TGTGCCAGCAGTAACAGCGCAGATACGCAGTATTTT.

This clonotype was seen a handful of times. V gene TRBV6-2 or TRBV6-3 combines with J gene TRBJ1-2; D is perhaps TRBD1 (5 bases). Germline-derived CDR1 and CDR2 are MNHEY and SVGEGT. V lost 2 bases and J 4 bases, leaving 11 bases between the germline ends. The CDR3 extends over 14 amino acids. DNA of the CDR3: TGTGCCAGCAGTTACGGGAAGGGGAGCTATGGCTACACCTTC. Amino acid sequence: CASSYGKGSYGYTF.

By proportion, this clonotype is medium-sized. The gene calls are TRBV18 and TRBJ2-7; D is perhaps TRBD2 (7 bases). The CDR3 covers 14 residues. V lost 4 bases and J 2 bases, leaving 12 bases between the germline ends. The germline gives CDR1 KGHSH, CDR2 LQKENI. The CDR3, as DNA: TGTGCCAGCTCACGGGGGGGGGGCCCCTACGAGCAGTACTTC. The encoded protein is CASSRGGGPYEQYF.

This clonotype turned up a few times. V and J are TRBV20-1 and TRBJ2-3, with D unclear. The germline CDR1 and CDR2 sequences are DFQATT and SNEGSKA (reference sequence). The CDR3 spans 14 residues. With 8 bases removed from V and 2 bases from J, the gap between germline ends came to 17 bases. In DNA, the CDR3 is TGCAGTTACCTCCCCGGCATTAACACAGATACGCAGTATTTT. This codes for CSYLPGINTDTQYF.

Here the CDR3 DNA reads TGCAGTGCTAGAGATGTCGGGACAGAGACCTACGAGCAGTACTTC. Residues: CSARDVGTETYEQYF. This chain joins TRBV20-1 and TRBJ2-7; TRBD1 aligns across 7 bases. Trimming took 0 bases from V and 2 from J; bases not matched to a gene: 7. Germline values: CDR1 DFQATT, CDR2 SNEGSKA (reference sequence). The CDR3 length is 15 residues.

This clonotype occurred a few times. The rearrangement links TRBV11-1 to TRBJ1-6, with TRBD1 matching over 7 bases. The CDR3 sequence is 14 residues long. Germline V gene sequence: CDR1 SGHAT, CDR2 FQDESV (reference sequence). V shed 1 base, J shed 9 bases, and the junction held 3 bases outside the gene matches. The CDR3 sequence is CASSLDHRGSPLHF. For the CDR3, the DNA is TGTGCCAGCAGCTTAGATCACAGGGGTTCACCCCTCCACTTT. The entire variable domain, with the rest obtained from reference TRBV11-1 and TRBJ1-6, is as follows: EAEVAQSPRYKITEKSQAVAFWCDPISGHATLYWYRQILGQGPELLVQFQDESVVDDSQLPKDRFSAERLKGVDSTLKIQPAELGDSAMYLCASSLDHRGSPLHFGNGTRLTVT.

Relative to its sample, this clonotype is medium-sized. V gene TRBV19 combines with J gene TRBJ1-1; weak D call: TRBD1 (5 bases). The CDR3 consists of 14 residues. The V end lost 7 bases, the J end lost 0 bases, and 12 bases lay between the germline ends. In germline, CDR1 is LNHDA, CDR2 SQIVND (reference sequence). CDR3: CASTLTALNTEAFF. The CDR3 DNA reads as TGTGCCAGTACTCTGACAGCCTTGAACACTGAAGCTTTCTTT.

In its sample, this clonotype is medium-sized. The chain uses TRBV19 and TRBJ1-5; D uncertain. Germline CDR1 is LNHDA and CDR2 is SQIVND (reference sequence). Deletions cut 4 bases from V and 10 bases from J, with 8 bases between. The CDR3 contains 11 residues. The CDR3 DNA follows: TGTGCCAGTAGTACTGGCCATCCCCAGCATTTT. Encoded protein: CASSTGHPQHF.

The chain recombines TRBV2 with TRBJ1-1, with D unresolved. Trimming shortened V by 6 bases and J by 9 bases, and 23 bases separated the two germline ends. The CDR3 consists of 15 residues. Germline values: CDR1 SNHLY, CDR2 FYNNEI. Here the CDR3 reads CASSPLGREGLKAFF. Written as DNA, the CDR3 is TGTGCCAGCAGCCCTCTTGGGCGGGAAGGTCTGAAAGCTTTCTTT. Drawing the rest from reference TRBV2 and TRBJ1-1, the complete variable domain is EPEVTQTPSHQVTQMGQEVILRCVPISNHLYFYWYRQILGQKVEFLVSFYNNEISEKSEIFDDQFSVERPDGSNFTLKIRSTKLEDSAMYFCASSPLGREGLKAFFGQGTRLTVV.

This clonotype was picked up a small number of times. The rearrangement links TRBV11-2 to TRBJ2-5; 8 nucleotides agree with TRBD2. Per the germline V gene, CDR1 is SGHAT and CDR2 is FQNNGV. CDR3 length equals 17 residues. The J segment lost 2 bases and the V segment lost 5 bases, leaving 13 bases of the junction unmatched. This chain's CDR3 is CASSQRRGANLQETQYF. CDR3 DNA sequence: TGTGCCAGCAGCCAACGGCGGGGGGCGAATTTACAAGAGACCCAGTACTTC.

By its share, this clonotype is medium-sized. The chain is built from TRBV6-5 and TRBJ2-6, with 9 bases matching TRBD1. The trim removed 8 bases at V and 0 bases at J, leaving 8 bases unmatched. The CDR3 totals 17 residues. CDR1 is MNHEY and CDR2 is SVGAGI in the germline V gene. The CDR3: CASCSGTGPSGANVLTF. The CDR3 DNA follows: TGTGCCAGCTGCTCCGGGACAGGGCCCTCTGGGGCCAACGTCCTGACTTTC.

This clonotype has a handful of counts. The chain joins TRBV12-3 or TRBV12-4 to TRBJ2-3; the D is unclear. The V gene lost 1 base and the J gene lost 4 bases, with 6 bases spanning the gap. The CDR3 covers 13 residues. In DNA, the CDR3 is TGTGCCAGCAGTTTAGAGAAGGCAGATACGCAGTATTTT. It encodes CASSLEKADTQYF.

The chain has TRBV6-1 and TRBJ2-2; 7 positions match TRBD1. The germline gives CDR1 MNHNS, CDR2 SASEGT. J gave up 1 base and V 6 bases, and 5 bases lay outside the gene matches. The CDR3 runs 15 residues. The CDR3 here is CASSAGQENTGELFF. DNA of the CDR3: TGTGCCAGCAGCGCAGGACAGGAGAACACCGGGGAGCTGTTTTTT.

This clonotype counts as medium-sized. J is TRBJ2-7 and V is TRBV5-4, with a weak D call TRBD1 (6 bases). This CDR3 contains 14 residues. The germline CDR1 and CDR2 sequences are SGHNT and YYREEE (reference sequence). Trimming shortened V by 4 bases and J by 5 bases, and 16 bases separated the two germline ends. The CDR3 bases are TGTGCCAGCAGCATCGCCAACAGGGTCGACGAGCAGTACTTC. It codes for CASSIANRVDEQYF.

V is TRBV6-1 and J is TRBJ2-5; TRBD2 agrees at 10 bases. The J segment lost 5 bases and the V segment lost 4 bases, leaving 7 bases of the junction unmatched. Looked up from germline, CDR1 is MNHNS and CDR2 is SASEGT. The CDR3 runs 15 residues. The CDR3 bases are TGTGCCAGCAGTGGGGCAGCGGGGGGGGGTGAGACCCAGTACTTC. It encodes CASSGAAGGGETQYF.

By sample fraction, this clonotype is medium-sized. The chain carries TRBV29-1 and TRBJ2-7, with TRBD1 identical over 9 bases. J was trimmed by 2 bases and V by 5 bases; bases with no gene match: 7. In germline, CDR1 is SQVTM, CDR2 ANQGSEA. The CDR3 extends over 14 amino acids. The CDR3, as DNA: TGCAGCGTTTCACGGGACAGGGAACCCTACGAGCAGTACTTC. Amino acid sequence: CSVSRDREPYEQYF.

V and J are TRBV12-3 or TRBV12-4 and TRBJ1-2, with D perhaps matching TRBD1 (5 bases). Trimming left V 8 bases short and J 8 bases short, with 15 bases between. This CDR3 region has 12 residues. The DNA for the CDR3 is TGTGCCAGCCGGGGGTTCGTGGACGGCTACACCTTC. It translates to CASRGFVDGYTF.

This clonotype occurred many times. The chain has TRBV5-6 and TRBJ2-3; possibly TRBD2 for D (5 bases). The germline CDR1 and CDR2 sequences are SGHDT and YYEEEE. The CDR3 is 14 residues long. Trimming left V 6 bases short and J 2 bases short, with 13 bases between. Written as DNA, the CDR3 is TGTGCCAGCAATTCGGTGGAGGTCACAGATACGCAGTATTTT. This codes for CASNSVEVTDTQYF.

This clonotype was picked up a small number of times. The chain combines TRBV13 with TRBJ1-2; 10 nucleotides line up with TRBD1. With V trimmed by 4 bases and J by 6 bases, 2 bases remained unmatched. Germline V CDR1 and CDR2: PRHDT, FYEKMQ (reference sequence). This CDR3 region has 13 residues. The CDR3 bases are TGTGCCAGCAGCTCCGGGACAGGGGATGGCTACACCTTC. The encoded protein is CASSSGTGDGYTF.

By sample fraction, this clonotype is medium-sized. The chain couples TRBV6-6 to TRBJ1-4, with D perhaps TRBD1 (6 bases). Trimming took 7 bases from V and 8 from J, leaving 11 bases between them. The germline V gene encodes CDR1 MNHNY and CDR2 SVGAGI (reference sequence). The CDR3 runs to 12 residues. The CDR3 is CASKQGGEKLFF. The CDR3 DNA reads as TGTGCCAGCAAACAGGGTGGGGAAAAACTGTTTTTT.